The sequence of this TCR beta chain was determined in a study of cytomegalovirus exposure and HLA in healthy donors. Across the study: From about 180 million T cells, an earlier analysis saw approximately 110 million unique TCR beta sequences. Study-level results: DRB1 had the most TCR associations and HLA-C the fewest, a later analysis found, with rates varying by HLA locus. In a later analysis, common viral pathogens appeared linked to several of the most significant clusters.

A word on this clone: What it binds is not known.

60 Vbeta and 13 Jbeta primers were used in PCR. Measured with immunoSEQ multiplex PCR; TCRdb has only the in-frame clones, and not every one. This table holds around 150,000 clones, around 81% found once. The receptor was derived from a male donor in good health and CMV-seronegative. The sequenced sample consisted of PBMCs.

CDR3 sequence reads: CAISEIGSSGRFYNEQFF. The DNA for the CDR3 is TGTGCCATCAGTGAGATCGGGTCTAGCGGGAGGTTTTACAATGAGCAGTTCTTC. The chain employs TRBV10-3 and TRBJ2-1; 11 bases map to TRBD2. With V trimmed by 2 bases and J by 4 bases, 10 bases remained unmatched. The CDR3 length is 18 residues. Germline assignment: CDR1 ENHRY and CDR2 SYGVKD.